Below are 16 T cell receptor beta chains sequenced from a single sample in a study of shared clonotypes between healthy human individuals. Sequencing was performed with immunoSEQ multiplex PCR; in TCRdb, only in-frame clones are kept and a portion is missing. In the table there are around 600,000 clones, approximately 96% of which are singletons. CD45RO-negative CD8 cells positively selected for CCR7 made up the naive population, which excluded terminally differentiated effector memory CD45RA+ cells. Input material: naive CD8+ T cells sorted from blood. The receptors shown here come from a woman in her twenties or thirties in good health.

The chain uses TRBV12-5 and TRBJ2-1; D is perhaps TRBD1 or TRBD2 (5 bases each). CDR3 length: 17 amino acids. Trimming cost V 2 bases and J 8 bases, with 22 bases left between them. Germline CDR1 reads LGHNT; CDR2 reads FRNRAP. The CDR3 coding sequence is TGTGCTAGTGGTTTGTTCCAGGGAGTATTTCTACACGATGAGCAGTTCTTC. It translates to CASGLFQGVFLHDEQFF.

The V call is TRBV5-6, the J call TRBJ2-7; no definite D call. Germline CDR1 is SGHDT and CDR2 is YYEEEE. Trimming removed 2 bases from V and 4 bases from J, with 13 bases in between. The CDR3 runs 14 residues. CDR3 loop: CASSFGSITYEQYF. CDR3 DNA: TGTGCCAGCAGCTTCGGTAGTATTACGTACGAGCAGTACTTC. The variable domain in full, completed from reference TRBV5-6 and TRBJ2-7, reads DAGVTQSPTHLIKTRGQQVTLRCSPKSGHDTVSWYQQALGQGPQFIFQYYEEEERQRGNFPDRFSGHQFPNYSSELNVNALLLGDSALYLCASSFGSITYEQYFGPGTRLTVT.

V is TRBV10-1 and J is TRBJ2-7, with 10 nucleotides matching TRBD2. The CDR3 loop spans 15 amino acids. The germline CDR1 and CDR2 sequences are WNHNN and SYGVQD (reference sequence). V dropped 6 bases and J dropped 7; count of bases not matched to a gene: 12. CDR3 sequence: CASRGRTSGVQEQYF. The CDR3 nucleotides read TGCGCCAGCAGGGGGAGAACTAGCGGGGTTCAGGAGCAGTACTTC.

This clone occurred once. The chain has TRBV19 and TRBJ2-7; 14 bases are shared with TRBD2. V trimming: 1 base; J trimming: 5 bases; junction bases outside the gene matches: 10. CDR1 LNHDA and CDR2 SQIVND come from the germline V gene (reference sequence). The CDR3 runs 18 residues. Here the CDR3 reads CASSIVFGTSGSFHEQYF. Written as DNA, the CDR3 is TGTGCCAGTAGTATAGTTTTCGGGACTAGCGGGAGCTTCCACGAGCAGTACTTC. The full variable domain, in which reference TRBV19 and TRBJ2-7 provide the parts outside the CDR3, is DGGITQSPKYLFRKEGQNVTLSCEQNLNHDAMYWYRQDPGQGLRLIYYSQIVNDFQKGDIAEGYSVSREKKESFPLTVTSAQKNPTAFYLCASSIVFGTSGSFHEQYFGPGTRLTVT.

The chain links TRBV11-2 to TRBJ2-7; D assignment may be TRBD1 or TRBD2 (5 bases each). The CDR3 sequence is 16 residues long. Trimming took 1 base from V and 2 from J, leaving 15 bases between them. Looked up from germline, CDR1 is SGHAT and CDR2 is FQNNGV. For the CDR3, the DNA is TGTGCCAGCAGCTTAGGGGCCTGGGGGAGCCCCTACGAGCAGTACTTC. Its protein is CASSLGAWGSPYEQYF.

Concerning this clone itself: The junction and the germline gene differ at one end; a read error may be behind it. V usage is TRBV7-9 and J usage is TRBJ2-5; 7 bases are shared with TRBD1. The end of the DNA fits TRBJ2-7 better, so the J call may be wrong. CDR1 is SEHNR, CDR2 FQNEAQ, per germline (reference sequence). The CDR3 sequence is 14 residues long. As DNA, the CDR3 is TGTGCCACCAGCATTGACAGGGCCTCCTACGAGCAGTACTTC. As protein: CATSIDRASYEQYF.

This chain uses TRBV5-1 with TRBJ2-7; D gene ambiguous. V was trimmed by 4 bases and J by 1 base, leaving 9 bases between them. Germline lookup yields CDR1 SGHRS and CDR2 YFSETQ. CDR3 length equals 13 residues. CDR3: CASSRTASYEQYF. CDR3 coding DNA: TGCGCCAGCAGCAGGACGGCGTCCTACGAGCAGTACTTC.

V gene TRBV27 combines with J gene TRBJ1-1; 7 positions agree with TRBD1. CDR1 and CDR2 (germline): MNHEY, SMNVEV (reference sequence). J gave up 11 bases and V 5 bases, and 8 bases lay outside the gene matches. This CDR3 has 12 amino acids. This CDR3 is CASSPGGVRAFF. DNA for the CDR3: TGTGCCAGCAGTCCAGGGGGGGTTCGGGCTTTCTTT.

V and J are TRBV7-9 and TRBJ1-1, with TRBD1 matching over 8 bases. J gave up 5 bases and V 5 bases, and 7 bases lay outside the gene matches. The CDR3 length is 14 residues. Germline assignment: CDR1 SEHNR and CDR2 FQNEAQ (reference sequence). The CDR3 region has the DNA TGTGCCAGCAGCCTTTCTGGACAGGGAACTGAAGCTTTCTTT. Protein sequence: CASSLSGQGTEAFF.

The chain employs TRBV13 and TRBJ2-3, with TRBD2 matching 11 bases. V dropped 6 bases and J dropped 4; count of bases not matched to a gene: 9. Germline assignment: CDR1 PRHDT and CDR2 FYEKMQ (reference sequence). The CDR3 length is 16 residues. CDR3 nucleotides: TGTGCCAGCAGACGAACTAGCGGGAGATTAGCAGATACGCAGTATTTT. It codes for CASRRTSGRLADTQYF.

V gene TRBV27 combines with J gene TRBJ1-3; unclear D gene. The CDR3 sequence is 11 residues long. Germline V gene sequence: CDR1 MNHEY, CDR2 SMNVEV (reference sequence). V dropped 7 bases and J dropped 11 bases, with 12 bases sitting between them. The DNA of the CDR3 is TGTGCCAGCAAGCTTCGAAGCTCCATATATTTT. This codes for CASKLRSSIYF.

Only one count was recorded for this clone. The rearrangement uses TRBV27 and TRBJ2-5; D is uncertain. Germline-derived CDR1 and CDR2 are MNHEY and SMNVEV (reference sequence). The CDR3 sequence is 14 residues long. V lost 2 bases and J lost 2, with 9 bases in between. For the CDR3, the DNA is TGTGCCAGCAGTTTAAGCCCGAGACAAGAGACCCAGTACTTC. Amino acids: CASSLSPRQETQYF.

The rearrangement links TRBV28 to TRBJ2-7; TRBD2 aligns across 13 bases. Germline loops: CDR1 MDHEN, CDR2 SYDVKM. V lost 2 bases and J lost 4; bases outside the gene matches: 2. The CDR3 totals 15 residues. CDR3: CASSLGTSGKYEQYF. The CDR3 DNA reads as TGTGCCAGCAGTTTAGGGACTAGCGGGAAGTACGAGCAGTACTTC. The variable domain in full, completed from reference TRBV28 and TRBJ2-7, reads DVKVTQSSRYLVKRTGEKVFLECVQDMDHENMFWYRQDPGLGLRLIYFSYDVKMKEKGDIPEGYSVSREKKERFSLILESASTNQTSMYLCASSLGTSGKYEQYFGPGTRLTVT.

The chain is built from TRBV2 and TRBJ1-5, with D perhaps TRBD1 (5 bases). Germline V gene sequence: CDR1 SNHLY, CDR2 FYNNEI. V dropped 1 base and J dropped 5 bases, with 9 bases sitting between them. CDR3 length: 14 residues. The CDR3 region is CASSEGDGDQPQHF. In DNA form, the CDR3 reads TGTGCCAGCAGTGAAGGGGACGGTGATCAGCCCCAGCATTTT.

The chain combines TRBV6-5 with TRBJ2-7, with a weak D call TRBD1 (6 bases). Trimming stripped 2 bases from V and 2 bases from J, with 13 bases between. The CDR3 totals 15 residues. Germline V gene data show CDR1 as MNHEY and CDR2 as SVGAGI. The CDR3 loop reads CASSYGGRSPYEQYF. In nucleotides, the CDR3 is TGTGCCAGCAGTTACGGGGGCCGGTCGCCCTACGAGCAGTACTTC.

As regards this clone: Other nucleotide sequences in the sample specify the same CDR3. The chain joins TRBV20-1 to TRBJ1-5; maybe TRBD1 (5 bases). Germline V lookup: CDR1 DFQATT, CDR2 SNEGSKA (reference sequence). Trimming removed 6 bases from V and 5 bases from J, with 8 bases in between. CDR3 size: 11 residues. The CDR3 coding sequence is TGCAGTGCCAGGGACCATCAGCCCCAGCATTTT. Encoded protein: CSARDHQPQHF.